Below are 11 T cell receptor beta chains sequenced from a single sample in a study of monozygotic twins with inflammatory bowel disease. From its re-call of the 5' RACE reads, TCRdb lists each CDR3 protein once, without DNA. This sample's table has a few hundred thousand distinct CDR3 sequences. The material sequenced was blood. These TCRs come from a human donor with ulcerative colitis or Crohn's disease, or a healthy co-twin of an affected twin (not recorded which).

The rearrangement joins TRBV5-1 to TRBJ1-6. Germline V gives CDR1 SGHRS, CDR2 YFSETQ. The CDR3 is made up of 13 amino acids. The CDR3 protein is CASSFGPNSPLHF.

This CDR3 reads CASSLDSSGVNSPLHF. The rearrangement uses TRBV5-1 and TRBJ1-6. Looked up from germline, CDR1 is SGHRS and CDR2 is YFSETQ. The CDR3 has 16 residues.

V and J are TRBV6-4 and TRBJ2-1; no DNA is available, so the TRBD1 call from TCRdb remains unchecked. This CDR3 region has 14 residues. Germline loops: CDR1 MRHNA, CDR2 SNTAGT. This CDR3 reads CASSSGAPGNEQFF.

The genes are TRBV30 and TRBJ1-2; TCRdb selects TRBD1, and the lack of DNA leaves this call unchecked. The CDR3 is 11 amino acids. Germline values: CDR1 GTSNPN, CDR2 SVGIG (reference sequence). The CDR3 loop reads CAWSVPGGYTF.

The chain couples TRBV6-5 to TRBJ2-7. This CDR3 comprises 12 residues. Germline CDR1 MNHEY, CDR2 SVGAGI. This chain's CDR3 is CASMGKPYEQYF.

V usage is TRBV24-1 and J usage is TRBJ2-5; TCRdb indicates TRBD2, and absent DNA this call remains unverified. This CDR3 contains 13 residues. The germline V gene encodes CDR1 KGHDR and CDR2 SFDVKD. CDR3 residues: CATSDPHGETQYF.

V and J are TRBV5-1 and TRBJ1-1. CDR1 SGHRS and CDR2 YFSETQ come from the germline V gene. The CDR3 spans 15 residues. CDR3 loop: CASSQVHGPRDAAFF. Filled out from reference TRBV5-1 and TRBJ1-1, the complete variable domain reads KAGVTQTPRYLIKTRGQQVTLSCSPISGHRSVSWYQQTPGQGLQFLFEYFSETQRNKGNFPGRFSGRQFSNSRSEMNVSTLELGDSALYLCASSQVHGPRDAAFFGQGTRLTVV.

The CDR3: CASSLVSRDIYEQYF. This chain joins TRBV7-9 and TRBJ2-7; TCRdb's assignment of TRBD1 cannot be checked, as there is no DNA. This CDR3 has 15 amino acids. Germline lookup yields CDR1 SEHNR and CDR2 FQNEAQ (reference sequence).

V is TRBV12-3 or TRBV12-4 and J is TRBJ2-2; TCRdb designates TRBD2, a call that cannot be tested without DNA. The CDR3 has 13 residues. The CDR3 protein is CASSQTRPGELFF.

The V and J genes are TRBV13 and TRBJ2-7; TCRdb indicates TRBD1, and absent DNA this call remains unverified. The CDR3 sequence is 14 residues long. The germline gives CDR1 PRHDT, CDR2 FYEKMQ (reference sequence). This chain's CDR3 is CASSQHGGQNEQYF.

This chain joins TRBV3-1 and TRBJ2-2; TCRdb outputs TRBD1, but without DNA this stays unchecked. This CDR3 comprises 16 residues. CDR1 LGHDT and CDR2 YNNKEL come from the germline V gene (reference sequence). The CDR3 sequence: CASSQGGPANTGELFF. Full variable domain (remainder filled in from reference TRBV3-1 and TRBJ2-2): DTAVSQTPKYLVTQMGNDKSIKCEQNLGHDTMYWYKQDSKKFLKIMFSYNNKELIINETVPNRFSPKSPDKAHLNLHINSLELGDSAVYFCASSQGGPANTGELFFGEGSRLTVL.